The rows below give T cell receptor beta chains drawn from one sample of a study of technical replicates of blood from several donors. Generated by immunoSEQ multiplex PCR, the TCRdb table keeps only in-frame clones and is missing some. The repertoire holds around 90,000 clones, with 94% as singletons. The sample taken for sequencing was T cells isolated from PBMCs. The receptors originated from a human donor in good health. CDR3s include the opening cysteine and the closing phenylalanine or tryptophan. A D gene is named only where the DNA matches it firmly. Clone size is stated in some rows and not others, as once, few, many or a class when expanded.

d_call | j_call | v_call | clone_size | cdr3_nt | cdr3_aa
TRBD1 | TRBJ2-7 | TRBV4-1 | once | TGCGCCAGCAGCCAAAGGACAGGGGTATACGAGCAGTACTTC | CASSQRTGVYEQYF
TRBD1 | TRBJ1-5 | TRBV19 | NA | TGTGCCAGTACCCACGGGACAGGGAGGCCCCAGCATTTT | CASTHGTGRPQHF
TRBD2 | TRBJ2-1 | TRBV7-9 | NA | TGTGCCAGCAGCTTATCGAGGGAGGGGCACAATGAGCAGTTCTTC | CASSLSREGHNEQFF
TRBD2 | TRBJ2-7 | TRBV28 | NA | TGTGCCAGCAGTTTATCTAGCGGGGCCTCCTACGAGCAGTACTTC | CASSLSSGASYEQYF
TRBD2 | TRBJ2-5 | TRBV23-1 | NA | TGCGCCAGCAGTCAATCGGGGCTAGCGGGAAAACAAGAGACCCAGTACTTC | CASSQSGLAGKQETQYF
NA | TRBJ2-1 | TRBV4-2 | NA | TGTGCCAGCAGGTCTAGCGTCTACAATGAGCAGTTCTTC | CASRSSVYNEQFF
TRBD2 | TRBJ2-7 | TRBV13 | NA | TGTGCCAGCAGCTACTCAGCGGGGGTCTACGAGCAGTACTTC | CASSYSAGVYEQYF
TRBD2 | TRBJ2-3 | TRBV5-1 | NA | TGCGCCAGCAGCTTGGGACTAGCAACAGATACGCAGTATTTT | CASSLGLATDTQYF
NA | TRBJ2-7 | TRBV14 | NA | TGTGCCAGCAGCCAAGATCAGTACGAGCAGTACTTC | CASSQDQYEQYF
NA | TRBJ2-3 | TRBV5-4 | NA | TGTGCCAGCAGCTTGGTCCCCCGGTCAGGGACAGATACGCAGTATTTT | CASSLVPRSGTDTQYF
TRBD2 | TRBJ2-1 | TRBV7-8 | NA | TGTGCCAGCAGCCCTACCGGCCAGCGGGGTTACAATGAGCAGTTCTTC | CASSPTGQRGYNEQFF